This T cell receptor beta chain was recovered during a study of patients and donors after allogeneic stem cell transplantation. Germline loops: CDR1 SEHNR, CDR2 FQNEAQ (reference sequence). V lost 5 bases, J lost 4 bases, and 2 bases stayed unmatched. The CDR3 is made up of 13 amino acids. One entry per CDR3 protein results from TCRdb running MiXCR on the RT-PCR reads. The data show over a thousand distinct CDR3 sequences, with roughly 36% seen just once and 34% held by the top ten. This TCR derives from a human donor who was either an allogeneic HSCT recipient or a stem cell or donor lymphocyte infusion donor (not recorded which). It is not recorded whose cells these are; they may come from a transplant donor. The sequenced sample consisted of blood, either unsorted or a sorted T cell fraction (not recorded which). The chain links TRBV7-9 to TRBJ2-7, with 10 bases aligning to TRBD1. CDR3 DNA sequence: TGTGCCAGCAGCCCGGGACAGGGGTACGAGCAGTACTTC. It specifies CASSPGQGYEQYF.